Following are 8 T cell receptor beta chains from one sample sequenced in a study of beta chain features in type 1 diabetes. Investigators reverse transcribed all isolated RNA, so they sequenced expressed TCRB transcripts. Sequencing used immunoSEQ multiplex PCR; TCRdb keeps in-frame clones, though not all of them. Among 200,000 to 250,000 clones, 27% were seen once, and the ten largest hold approximately 4%. The specimen was central memory CD4+ T cells from blood. Receptors originate from a man younger than 45 in good health.

The chain is built from TRBV7-2 and TRBJ2-3; 7 nucleotides match TRBD2. V was pared by 1 base and J by 0 bases, with 4 bases of the junction left unmatched. Looked up from germline, CDR1 is SGHTA and CDR2 is FQGNSA. The CDR3 totals 16 residues. CDR3 amino acids: CASSLGAGSSTDTQYF. CDR3 DNA sequence: TGTGCCAGCAGCTTAGGAGCGGGGAGTAGCACAGATACGCAGTATTTT.

J is TRBJ1-2 and V is TRBV7-9; 7 bases are a match to TRBD1. CDR3 size: 14 residues. The germline CDR1 and CDR2 sequences are SEHNR and FQNEAQ (reference sequence). V lost 3 bases to trimming and J lost 6 bases; unmatched junction nucleotides: 7. CDR3 amino acids: CASSFRQGDDGYTF. The CDR3 nucleotides are TGTGCCAGCAGCTTTCGACAGGGAGATGATGGCTACACCTTC.

This clone was detected a few times. The V gene is TRBV7-6, the J gene TRBJ2-6, with a weak D call TRBD2 (6 bases). Trimming left V 4 bases short and J 0 bases short, with 7 bases between. CDR1 and CDR2 (germline): SGHVS, FNYEAQ. This CDR3 spans 15 amino acids. The CDR3 is CASSSRDSGANVLTF. CDR3 coding DNA: TGTGCCAGCAGCTCGCGGGACTCTGGGGCCAACGTCCTGACTTTC.

This clone was counted a single time. The chain links TRBV7-2 to TRBJ1-2, with no clear D. This CDR3 contains 13 residues. Germline loops: CDR1 SGHTA, CDR2 FQGNSA. V lost 4 bases and J lost 3, with 9 bases in between. The CDR3: CASSSYRHYGYTF. The CDR3 DNA sequence: TGTGCCAGCAGCTCTTACCGTCACTATGGCTACACCTTC.

Only a few counts were recorded for this clone. The rearrangement uses TRBV29-1 and TRBJ2-7; weak D call: TRBD2 (5 bases). In germline, CDR1 is SQVTM, CDR2 ANQGSEA. The CDR3 covers 11 residues. The germline V and J ends were trimmed by 5 bases and 2 bases, with 7 bases remaining between them. The CDR3 DNA reads as TGCAGCGTTACCGGGACCTACGAGCAGTACTTC. Translated: CSVTGTYEQYF.

This clone has just a few counts. The V and J genes are TRBV18 and TRBJ1-5; 10 nucleotides line up with TRBD1. V lost 5 bases to trimming and J lost 6 bases; unmatched junction nucleotides: 4. Germline CDR1 reads KGHSH; CDR2 reads LQKENI. This CDR3 region has 14 residues. CDR3 bases: TGTGCCAGCTCAAGACAGGGGGCTGGTCAGCCCCAGCATTTT. It yields the protein CASSRQGAGQPQHF.

This clone was seen more than once but under ten times. The CDR3 reads CSVEGPGGSDYGYTF. Written as DNA, the CDR3 is TGCAGCGTTGAAGGGCCGGGGGGATCGGACTATGGCTACACCTTC. The chain combines TRBV29-1 with TRBJ1-2; TRBD1 is a possible D gene (5 bases). V shed 1 base and J shed 3 bases, with 15 bases lying between them. This CDR3 has 15 amino acids. Germline V gene sequence: CDR1 SQVTM, CDR2 ANQGSEA. The full variable domain, in which reference TRBV29-1 and TRBJ1-2 provide the parts outside the CDR3, is SAVISQKPSRDICQRGTSLTIQCQVDSQVTMMFWYRQQPGQSLTLIATANQGSEATYESGFVIDKFPISRPNLTFSTLTVSNMSPEDSSIYLCSVEGPGGSDYGYTFGSGTRLTVV.

The chain recombines TRBV6-6 with TRBJ2-3; a possible D gene is TRBD1 (6 bases). Germline-derived CDR1 and CDR2 are MNHNY and SVGAGI (reference sequence). Trimming took 10 bases from V and 0 from J, leaving 20 bases between them. CDR3 length: 16 residues. CDR3 sequence: CAIGTPDSFSTDTQYF. CDR3 DNA: TGTGCCATCGGGACACCGGACAGCTTTAGCACAGATACGCAGTATTTT.